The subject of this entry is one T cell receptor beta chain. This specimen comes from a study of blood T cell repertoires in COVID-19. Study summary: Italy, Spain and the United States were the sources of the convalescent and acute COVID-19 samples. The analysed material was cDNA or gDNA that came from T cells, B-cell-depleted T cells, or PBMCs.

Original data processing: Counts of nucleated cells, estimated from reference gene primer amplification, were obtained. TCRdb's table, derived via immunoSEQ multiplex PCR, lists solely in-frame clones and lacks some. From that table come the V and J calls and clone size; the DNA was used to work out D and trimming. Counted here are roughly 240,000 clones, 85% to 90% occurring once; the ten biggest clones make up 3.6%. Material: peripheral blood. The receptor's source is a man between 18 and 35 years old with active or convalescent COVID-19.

CDR3 sequence reads: CASSLGDRVVQYF. The CDR3 nucleotides are TGTGCCAGCAGCTTAGGGGACAGGGTAGTGCAGTATTTT. The chain is built from TRBV7-9 and TRBJ2-3, with 9 bases identical to TRBD1. The germline CDR1 and CDR2 sequences are SEHNR and FQNEAQ (reference sequence). The CDR3 length is 13 residues. With V trimmed by 1 base and J by 11 bases, 4 bases remained unmatched.